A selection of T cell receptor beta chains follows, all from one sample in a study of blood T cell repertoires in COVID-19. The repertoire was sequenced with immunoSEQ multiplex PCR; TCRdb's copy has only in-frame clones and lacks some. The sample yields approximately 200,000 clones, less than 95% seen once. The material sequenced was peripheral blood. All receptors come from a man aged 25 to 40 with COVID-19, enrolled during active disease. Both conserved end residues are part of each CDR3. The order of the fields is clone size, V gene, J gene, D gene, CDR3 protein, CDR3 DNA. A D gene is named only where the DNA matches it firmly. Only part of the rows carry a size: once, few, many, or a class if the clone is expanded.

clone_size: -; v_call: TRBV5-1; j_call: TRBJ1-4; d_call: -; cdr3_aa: CASSLDRFPEKLFF; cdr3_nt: TGCGCCAGCAGCTTGGACAGGTTTCCTGAAAAACTGTTTTTT
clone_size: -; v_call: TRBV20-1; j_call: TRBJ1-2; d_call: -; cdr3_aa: CSARGDYGYTF; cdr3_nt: TGCAGTGCTCGGGGGGACTATGGCTACACCTTC
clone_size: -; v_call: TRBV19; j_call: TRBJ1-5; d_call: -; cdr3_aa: CASSIGGKLEPQHF; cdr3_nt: TGTGCCAGTAGTATTGGAGGGAAATTGGAGCCCCAGCATTTT
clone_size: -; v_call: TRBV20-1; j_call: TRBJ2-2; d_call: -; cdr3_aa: CSASVRGNTGELFF; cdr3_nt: TGCAGTGCTAGTGTACGGGGAAACACCGGGGAGCTGTTTTTT
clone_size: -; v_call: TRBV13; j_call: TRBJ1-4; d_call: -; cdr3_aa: CASSLGLLPDSNEKLFF; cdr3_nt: TGTGCCAGCAGCTTAGGCCTCTTACCGGACAGTAATGAAAAACTGTTTTTT
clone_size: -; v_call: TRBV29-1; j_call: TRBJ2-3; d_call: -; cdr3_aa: CSVQGGKGDTQYF; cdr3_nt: TGCAGCGTCCAAGGGGGAAAAGGAGATACGCAGTATTTT
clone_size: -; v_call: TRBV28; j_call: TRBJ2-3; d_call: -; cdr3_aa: CASIKTGLDTQYF; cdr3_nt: TGTGCCAGCATCAAAACAGGGTTGGATACGCAGTATTTT
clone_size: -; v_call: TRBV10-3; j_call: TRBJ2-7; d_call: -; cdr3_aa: CAIKIAGSSYEQYF; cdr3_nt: TGTGCCATCAAGATCGCTGGGAGCTCCTACGAGCAGTACTTC
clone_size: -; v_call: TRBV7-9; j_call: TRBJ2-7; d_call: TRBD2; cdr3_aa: CASSTNPIETSGSYEQYF; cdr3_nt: TGTGCCAGCAGCACGAACCCAATAGAGACTAGCGGCTCCTACGAGCAGTACTTC
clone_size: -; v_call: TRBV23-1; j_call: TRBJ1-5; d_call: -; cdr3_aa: CASSRTVDQPQHF; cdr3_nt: TGCGCCAGCAGTCGCACGGTGGATCAGCCCCAGCATTTT
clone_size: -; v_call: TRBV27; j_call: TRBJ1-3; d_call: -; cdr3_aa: CASARESGAGNTIYF; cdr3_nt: TGTGCCAGCGCTCGAGAATCGGGGGCTGGAAACACCATATATTTT
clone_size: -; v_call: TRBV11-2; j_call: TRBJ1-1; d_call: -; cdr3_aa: CASSLGGLMNTEAFF; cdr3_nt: TGTGCCAGCAGCTTAGGAGGGCTGATGAACACTGAAGCTTTCTTT
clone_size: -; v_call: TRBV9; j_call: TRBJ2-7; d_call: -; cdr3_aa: CASSVAGSTAVYEQYF; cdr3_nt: TGTGCCAGCAGCGTAGCTGGGAGCACGGCTGTCTACGAGCAGTACTTC
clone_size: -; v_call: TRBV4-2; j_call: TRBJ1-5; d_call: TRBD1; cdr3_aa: CASSQDRQGDQPQHF; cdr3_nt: TGTGCCAGCAGCCAAGATCGGCAGGGGGATCAGCCCCAGCATTTT
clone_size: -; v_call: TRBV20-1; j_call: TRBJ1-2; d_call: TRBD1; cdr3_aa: CSASTTGVDGYTF; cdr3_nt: TGCAGTGCGAGTACCACAGGGGTCGATGGCTACACCTTC
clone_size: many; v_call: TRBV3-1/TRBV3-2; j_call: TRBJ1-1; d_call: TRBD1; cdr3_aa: CASRPGTGSSNTEAFF; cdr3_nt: TGTGCCAGCAGACCCGGGACAGGGAGCTCGAACACTGAAGCTTTCTTT
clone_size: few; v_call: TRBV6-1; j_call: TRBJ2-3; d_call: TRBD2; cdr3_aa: CASSALSWRGASDTQYF; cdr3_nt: TGTGCCAGCAGTGCCCTGTCTTGGCGGGGGGCCTCAGATACGCAGTATTTT
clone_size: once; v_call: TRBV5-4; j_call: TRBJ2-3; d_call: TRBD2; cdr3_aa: CASSPWASGGWSTDTQYF; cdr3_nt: TGTGCCAGCAGCCCGTGGGCTAGCGGGGGGTGGAGCACAGATACGCAGTATTTT
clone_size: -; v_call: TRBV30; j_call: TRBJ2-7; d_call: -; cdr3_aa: CAWSVAGGLGEQYF; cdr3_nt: TGTGCCTGGAGTGTAGCTGGCGGCCTCGGGGAGCAGTACTTC
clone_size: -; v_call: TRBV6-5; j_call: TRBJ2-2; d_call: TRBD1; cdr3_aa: CASSYGQGGTGELFF; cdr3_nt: TGTGCCAGCAGCTACGGACAGGGAGGCACCGGGGAGCTGTTTTTT
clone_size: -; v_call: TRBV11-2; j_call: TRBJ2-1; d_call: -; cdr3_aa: CASSSAGYNEQFF; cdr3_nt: TGTGCCAGCAGCTCCGCGGGATACAATGAGCAGTTCTTC
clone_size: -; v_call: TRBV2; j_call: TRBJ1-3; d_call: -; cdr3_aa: CASIERSSNSGNTIYF; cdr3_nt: TGTGCCAGCATCGAGCGGAGTAGCAACTCTGGAAACACCATATATTTT
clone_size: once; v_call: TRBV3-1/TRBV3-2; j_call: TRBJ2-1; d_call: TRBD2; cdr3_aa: CASSQGSGGHNEQFF; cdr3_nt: TGTGCCAGCAGCCAAGGAAGCGGGGGGCACAATGAGCAGTTCTTC
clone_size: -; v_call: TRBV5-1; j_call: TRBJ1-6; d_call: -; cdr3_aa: CASSLAVSWSSYNSPLHF; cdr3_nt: TGCGCCAGCAGCTTGGCGGTCTCCTGGAGCTCCTATAATTCACCCCTCCACTTT
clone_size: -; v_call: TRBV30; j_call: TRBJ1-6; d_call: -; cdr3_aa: CAWSIQGSHYNSPLHF; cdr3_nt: TGTGCCTGGAGTATCCAGGGCTCCCACTATAATTCACCCCTCCACTTT
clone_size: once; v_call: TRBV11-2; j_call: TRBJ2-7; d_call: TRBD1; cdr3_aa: CASSRGQGVTYEQYF; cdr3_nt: TGTGCCAGCAGTCGAGGACAGGGGGTGACCTACGAGCAGTACTTC
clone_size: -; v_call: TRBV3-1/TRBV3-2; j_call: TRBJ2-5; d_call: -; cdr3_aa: CASSQPGLHQETQYF; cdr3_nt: TGTGCCAGCAGCCAGCCGGGACTCCACCAAGAGACCCAGTACTTC
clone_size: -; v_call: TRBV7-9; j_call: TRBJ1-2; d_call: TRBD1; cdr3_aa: CASSSGTRGLHYGYTF; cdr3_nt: TGTGCCAGCAGCTCCGGGACAAGGGGGCTCCACTATGGCTACACCTTC
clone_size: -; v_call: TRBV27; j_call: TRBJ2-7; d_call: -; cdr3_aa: CASSPTGYTYEQYF; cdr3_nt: TGTGCCAGCAGTCCGACAGGCTATACCTACGAGCAGTACTTC
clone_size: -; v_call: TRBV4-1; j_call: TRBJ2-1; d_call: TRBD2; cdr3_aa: CASSHPRGAGGRGDEQFF; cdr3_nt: TGCGCCAGCAGCCACCCACGTGGGGCGGGGGGGCGCGGGGATGAGCAGTTCTTC
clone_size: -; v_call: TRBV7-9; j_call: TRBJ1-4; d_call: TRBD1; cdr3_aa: CASSLVSGQDEKLFF; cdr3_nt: TGTGCCAGCAGCTTAGTCTCCGGACAGGATGAAAAACTGTTTTTT
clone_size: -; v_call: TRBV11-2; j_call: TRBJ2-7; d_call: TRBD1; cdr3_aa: CASSLDQGAYEQYF; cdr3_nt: TGTGCCAGCAGCTTAGATCAGGGGGCCTACGAGCAGTACTTC
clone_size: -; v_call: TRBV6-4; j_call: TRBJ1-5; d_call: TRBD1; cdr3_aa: CATQGQSSNQPQHF; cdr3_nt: TGTGCCACCCAGGGACAGTCGAGCAATCAGCCCCAGCATTTT
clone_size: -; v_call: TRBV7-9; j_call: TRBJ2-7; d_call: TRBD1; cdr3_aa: CASSPYRGPPYEQYF; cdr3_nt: TGTGCCAGCAGCCCCTACAGGGGCCCACCCTACGAGCAGTACTTC
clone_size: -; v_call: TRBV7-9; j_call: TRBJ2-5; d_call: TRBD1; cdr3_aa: CASSRQRTGGEQETQYF; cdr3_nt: TGTGCCAGCAGCCGCCAGAGGACAGGGGGCGAACAAGAGACCCAGTACTTC